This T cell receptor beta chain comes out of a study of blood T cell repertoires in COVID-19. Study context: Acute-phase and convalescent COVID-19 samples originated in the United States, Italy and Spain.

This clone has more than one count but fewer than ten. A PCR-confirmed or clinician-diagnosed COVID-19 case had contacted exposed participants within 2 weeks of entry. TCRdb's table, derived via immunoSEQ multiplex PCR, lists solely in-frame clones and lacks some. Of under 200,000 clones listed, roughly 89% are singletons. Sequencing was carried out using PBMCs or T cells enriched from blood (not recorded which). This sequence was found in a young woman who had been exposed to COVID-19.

The CDR3 loop is CATSSWGDRGAEAFF. In DNA form, the CDR3 reads TGTGCCACCAGCAGTTGGGGGGATCGTGGCGCTGAAGCTTTCTTT. V and J are TRBV15 and TRBJ1-1, with D tentatively TRBD1 (5 bases). Germline V gene lookup returns CDR1 LNHNV and CDR2 YYDKDF (reference sequence). Between the trimmed V and J ends, which lost 3 bases and 6 bases, there was a span of 17 bases. CDR3 size: 15 residues.